The 7 T cell receptor beta chains below were found in one sample sequenced in a study of shared clonotypes between healthy human individuals. The assay was immunoSEQ multiplex PCR, and TCRdb's table has in-frame clones only and misses some. The table shows 1 million to 1.3 million clones, with 78% occurring only once. The sequenced sample consisted of memory CD4+ T cells from PBMCs. This sample's subset: CD45RA-negative fraction. The receptors derive from a man between 18 and 35 years old in good health. Some clones in this sample may be carry-over from other donors' samples.

The chain recombines TRBV11-3 with TRBJ2-3, with unresolved D. Trimming shortened V by 1 base and J by 4 bases, and 12 bases separated the two germline ends. Looked up from germline, CDR1 is SGHNT and CDR2 is YENEEA. This CDR3 contains 15 residues. CDR3 sequence reads: CASSLGNGFPDTQYF. The CDR3 nucleotides read TGTGCCAGCAGCTTAGGAAATGGGTTCCCAGATACGCAGTATTTT. Using reference TRBV11-3 and TRBJ2-3 for the parts outside the CDR3, the full variable domain is EAGVVQSPRYKIIEKKQPVAFWCNPISGHNTLYWYLQNLGQGPELLIRYENEEAVDDSQLPKDRFSAERLKGVDSTLKIQPAELGDSAVYLCASSLGNGFPDTQYFGPGTRLTVL.

Many counts were recorded for this clone. The rearrangement joins TRBV27 to TRBJ1-5; possible D gene TRBD1, 5 bases. Trimming removed 0 bases at V and 5 bases at J, with 11 bases between. Per the germline V gene, CDR1 is MNHEY and CDR2 is SMNVEV (reference sequence). CDR3 length equals 15 residues. The chain's CDR3 is CASSLSRGTDQPQHF. The CDR3 DNA reads TGTGCCAGCAGTTTATCTCGGGGGACGGATCAGCCCCAGCATTTT.

In this sample, this clone turned up a few times. Other DNA sequences within the sample encode an identical CDR3. The rearrangement links TRBV11-3 to TRBJ2-5; D not certain. The germline V gene encodes CDR1 SGHNT and CDR2 YENEEA. Deletions cut 1 base from V and 5 bases from J, with 8 bases between. The CDR3 has 13 residues. In nucleotides, the CDR3 is TGTGCCAGCAGCTTAGTGCCCGGGGAGACCCAGTACTTC. Its protein product is CASSLVPGETQYF.

This sequence joins TRBV5-1 and TRBJ1-1; D uncertain. The germline V and J ends were trimmed by 3 bases and 7 bases, with 16 bases remaining between them. CDR1 and CDR2 (germline): SGHRS, YFSETQ. This CDR3 has 14 residues. CDR3 nucleotide sequence: TGCGCCAGCAGCTCCGGATTTCTCCGGGATGAAGCTTTCTTT. This codes for CASSSGFLRDEAFF.

This clone was counted only a few times. The chain uses TRBV11-3 and TRBJ2-1; D is undetermined. CDR1 is SGHNT and CDR2 is YENEEA in the germline V gene. Trimming removed 0 bases from V and 8 bases from J, with 5 bases in between. This CDR3 has 12 residues. The CDR3 sequence: CASSLDGDEQFF. The CDR3 DNA follows: TGTGCCAGCAGCTTAGATGGCGATGAGCAGTTCTTC.

V usage is TRBV28 and J usage is TRBJ2-7; 9 nucleotides match TRBD1. Trimming took 2 bases from V and 7 from J; bases not matched to a gene: 9. This CDR3 contains 15 residues. Germline assignment: CDR1 MDHEN and CDR2 SYDVKM. The DNA of the CDR3 is TGTGCCAGCAGTTTACGCAGACAGGGGGTCGGGGAGCAGTACTTC. Protein: CASSLRRQGVGEQYF.

The chain couples TRBV30 to TRBJ2-7; D may match TRBD1 or TRBD2 (5 bases each). Looked up from germline, CDR1 is GTSNPN and CDR2 is SVGIG (reference sequence). The CDR3 loop spans 16 amino acids. V lost 2 bases to trimming and J lost 0 bases, with 17 bases between them. The CDR3 DNA follows: TGTGCCTGGAGTTCCGGGACCAAATTAAACTCCTACGAGCAGTACTTC. It is translated as CAWSSGTKLNSYEQYF.